These T cell receptor beta chains were read from a single sample in a study of shared clonotypes between healthy human individuals. Using immunoSEQ multiplex PCR, the repertoire was profiled, and TCRdb retains in-frame clones only, with some absent. This table holds about 2.4 million clones, approximately 93% found once. Source material: naive CD4+ T cells from PBMCs. These receptors originate from a young man in good health. Some clones in this sample may be carry-over from other donors' samples. Both conserved end residues are part of each CDR3. A D gene is named only where the DNA matches it firmly. The size of a clone is reported for some rows only, either as once, few or many, or as a class for expanded clones.

j_gene	d_gene	v_gene	abundance	CDR3aa	CDR3nt
TRBJ1-5	-	TRBV19	-	CASSMLTGAINQPQHF	TGTGCCAGTAGTATGTTAACAGGTGCAATCAATCAGCCCCAGCATTTT
TRBJ2-3	-	TRBV7-3	-	CASSPGFTDTQYF	TGTGCCAGCAGCCCCGGGTTCACAGATACGCAGTATTTT
TRBJ2-1	-	TRBV5-5	-	CASSLGGDSYNEQFF	TGTGCCAGCAGCTTAGGCGGCGACTCCTACAATGAGCAGTTCTTC
TRBJ1-4	TRBD1	TRBV10-3	-	CAISPGQGNEKLFF	TGTGCCATCAGCCCGGGACAGGGTAATGAAAAACTGTTTTTT
TRBJ1-2	-	TRBV6-5	-	CASSSPRAYSGGYTF	TGTGCCAGCAGTTCCCCTCGGGCGTATAGTGGCGGCTACACCTTC
TRBJ2-1	-	TRBV4-2	-	CASSQGGGDRGNEQFF	TGTGCCAGCAGCCAAGGAGGGGGGGACCGAGGGAATGAGCAGTTCTTC
TRBJ2-6	-	TRBV19	-	CASSSGTFSSGANVLTF	TGTGCCAGTAGTTCCGGGACCTTTAGCTCTGGGGCCAACGTCCTGACTTTC
TRBJ1-1	-	TRBV19	once	CASSSGEATEAFF	TGTGCCAGTAGTAGTGGGGAGGCCACTGAAGCTTTCTTT
TRBJ2-7	-	TRBV6-4	-	CASLTWGSRYEQYF	TGTGCCAGCCTTACGTGGGGTAGTCGCTACGAGCAGTACTTC
TRBJ2-1	TRBD1	TRBV18	-	CASSPVDRVGASYNEQFF	TGTGCCAGCTCACCGGTTGACAGGGTTGGGGCATCCTACAATGAGCAGTTCTTC
TRBJ2-7	TRBD2	TRBV7-8	-	CASSPRGSGPYEQYF	TGTGCCAGCAGCCCCCGGGGTAGCGGGCCCTACGAGCAGTACTTC
TRBJ1-5	-	TRBV6-4	-	CASSRGMGQPQHF	TGTGCCAGCAGTCGGGGGATGGGGCAGCCCCAGCATTTT
TRBJ2-1	TRBD1	TRBV19	-	CASSIGTVLNEQFF	TGTGCCAGTAGTATCGGGACAGTCTTGAATGAGCAGTTCTTC
TRBJ2-5	TRBD1	TRBV27	-	CASSPTRQGQTQYF	TGTGCCAGCAGTCCGACACGACAGGGCCAGACCCAGTACTTC
TRBJ2-5	TRBD1	TRBV5-4	-	CASSSPTGGETQYF	TGTGCCAGCAGCTCACCGACAGGGGGCGAGACCCAGTACTTC
TRBJ2-6	-	TRBV11-2	-	CASSSQGSGANVLTF	TGTGCCAGCAGCTCCCAGGGATCTGGGGCCAACGTCCTGACTTTC
TRBJ2-7	TRBD2	TRBV18	-	CASSPARLAAGYEQYF	TGTGCCAGCTCACCAGCCCGGCTAGCGGCCGGCTACGAGCAGTACTTC
TRBJ1-1	-	TRBV7-6	once	CASSLTGNTEAFF	TGTGCCAGCAGCTTAACAGGGAACACTGAAGCTTTCTTT
TRBJ1-5	-	TRBV7-2	-	CASRGGQGHRQPQHF	TGTGCCAGCAGGGGAGGGCAGGGGCACAGACAGCCCCAGCATTTT
TRBJ2-7	-	TRBV5-1	-	CASSPGAYEQYF	TGCGCCAGCAGCCCCGGAGCCTACGAGCAGTACTTC
TRBJ2-5	TRBD2	TRBV5-1	-	CASSLMPSGSLETQYF	TGCGCCAGCAGCTTGATGCCTAGCGGGAGTTTGGAGACCCAGTACTTC
TRBJ2-3	-	TRBV7-2	-	CASSLSPNTDTQYF	TGTGCCAGCAGCTTATCTCCTAACACAGATACGCAGTATTTT
TRBJ1-3	-	TRBV6-5	-	CASSYSGTSGNTIYF	TGTGCCAGCAGTTATTCCGGGACCTCTGGAAACACCATATATTTT
TRBJ2-5	-	TRBV2	-	CASRVEETQYF	TGTGCCTCCAGGGTTGAGGAGACCCAGTACTTC
TRBJ2-2	-	TRBV2	-	CASRAGARGTGELFF	TGTGCCAGCAGGGCAGGTGCCAGGGGCACCGGGGAGCTGTTTTTT
TRBJ2-3	-	TRBV10-3	-	CAISEFNGRVADTQYF	TGTGCCATCAGTGAGTTTAACGGGCGGGTAGCAGATACGCAGTATTTT
TRBJ2-1	-	TRBV7-9	-	CASSRITAGTYNEQFF	TGTGCCAGCAGCCGGATTACGGCGGGAACCTACAATGAGCAGTTCTTC
TRBJ2-1	TRBD1	TRBV2	-	CASTWDRSYNEQFF	TGTGCCAGCACTTGGGACAGATCCTACAATGAGCAGTTCTTC
TRBJ1-5	TRBD1	TRBV28	-	CASSLWSGGNQPQHF	TGTGCCAGCAGTTTATGGTCAGGGGGGAATCAGCCCCAGCATTTT
TRBJ2-5	-	TRBV11-3	-	CASSFPSGVAVAMYQETQYF	TGTGCCAGCAGCTTCCCTTCGGGAGTAGCGGTCGCGATGTACCAAGAGACCCAGTACTTC
TRBJ2-2	TRBD2	TRBV9	once	CASSAGLANTGELFF	TGTGCCAGCAGCGCGGGACTAGCAAACACCGGGGAGCTGTTTTTT
TRBJ1-1	TRBD1	TRBV28	once	CASSSGQGAFEAFF	TGTGCCAGCAGTTCGGGACAGGGGGCTTTTGAAGCTTTCTTT
TRBJ2-7	TRBD1	TRBV7-9	-	CASSSWTGWEQYF	TGTGCCAGCAGCTCTTGGACAGGGTGGGAGCAGTACTTC
TRBJ2-1	-	TRBV5-5	-	CASSITGTSSYNEQFF	TGTGCCAGCAGCATAACCGGGACGAGCTCCTACAATGAGCAGTTCTTC
TRBJ1-2	TRBD1	TRBV11-2	-	CASSTPRTGVFGYTF	TGTGCCAGCAGCACGCCGAGGACAGGGGTCTTTGGCTACACCTTC
TRBJ2-3	TRBD2	TRBV19	-	CASSMALAGAPDTQYF	TGTGCCAGTAGTATGGCACTAGCGGGAGCCCCCGATACGCAGTATTTT
TRBJ2-7	-	TRBV28	-	CASSTRQGKMSEQYF	TGTGCCAGCAGTACCCGGCAGGGGAAAATGAGCGAGCAGTACTTC
TRBJ2-4	TRBD2	TRBV7-2	once	CASNAGGGKNIQYF	TGTGCCAGCAACGCGGGAGGGGGCAAAAACATTCAGTACTTC
TRBJ2-1	-	TRBV20-1	-	CSVPGANEQFF	TGCAGTGTCCCCGGGGCAAATGAGCAGTTCTTC
TRBJ1-4	-	TRBV5-6	-	CASSSGPINEKLFF	TGTGCCAGCAGCTCAGGACCTATTAATGAAAAACTGTTTTTT
TRBJ2-7	-	TRBV19	-	CASSPRFSSYEQYF	TGTGCCAGTAGTCCTCGTTTCAGCTCCTACGAGCAGTACTTC
TRBJ1-4	-	TRBV7-2	-	CASSLRGQLYGANEKLFF	TGTGCCAGCAGCTTAAGAGGACAGCTCTATGGGGCTAATGAAAAACTGTTTTTT
TRBJ2-2	TRBD2	TRBV27	-	CASSSLAGENTGELFF	TGTGCCAGCAGTTCACTTGCGGGAGAGAACACCGGGGAGCTGTTTTTT
TRBJ2-2	-	TRBV2	-	CASKAGPNTGELFF	TGTGCCAGCAAGGCGGGTCCGAACACCGGGGAGCTGTTTTTT
TRBJ2-1	-	TRBV5-1	-	CASSLEGPYNEQFF	TGCGCCAGCAGCTTGGAGGGCCCTTACAATGAGCAGTTCTTC
TRBJ1-5	-	TRBV6-1	-	CASSEAGRGYNQPQHF	TGTGCCAGCAGTGAGGCGGGGAGGGGGTACAATCAGCCCCAGCATTTT
TRBJ2-7	TRBD1	TRBV10-2	-	CASSPNDRGFDEQYF	TGCGCCAGCAGTCCGAATGACAGGGGGTTTGACGAGCAGTACTTC
TRBJ1-2	TRBD1	TRBV6-5	-	CASSRGQANYGYTF	TGTGCCAGCAGCCGAGGACAGGCTAACTATGGCTACACCTTC
TRBJ1-3	-	TRBV28	-	CASSFVPGLLYSGNTIYF	TGTGCCAGCAGTTTTGTTCCGGGCCTACTTTACTCTGGAAACACCATATATTTT
TRBJ2-1	TRBD2	TRBV11-2	-	CASSPTSGSSYNEQFF	TGTGCCAGCAGCCCGACTAGCGGGAGCTCCTACAATGAGCAGTTCTTC
TRBJ2-1	TRBD1	TRBV5-1	-	CASSLGQGSNEQFF	TGCGCCAGCAGCTTGGGACAGGGCTCCAATGAGCAGTTCTTC
TRBJ1-4	-	TRBV7-9	-	CASSLLATNEKLFF	TGCGCCAGCAGCTTACTTGCAACTAATGAAAAACTGTTTTTT
TRBJ2-3	TRBD2	TRBV9	-	CASSGRGLAGRDTQYF	TGTGCCAGCAGCGGTAGGGGACTAGCGGGACGGGATACGCAGTATTTT
TRBJ2-7	-	TRBV30	-	CAWMNRGLYEQYF	TGTGCCTGGATGAACAGGGGACTCTACGAGCAGTACTTC